This T cell receptor (beta chain) originates from a study of immune evolution from preneoplasia to lung adenocarcinoma. Study-wide results and limits: Top clone share appeared to fall from AAH through AIS, MIA, adenocarcinoma.

The data were produced by immunoSEQ multiplex PCR, yet TCRdb's version contains in-frame clones alone and is incomplete. This table holds approximately 12,000 clones, about 83% found once. Germline V CDR1 and CDR2: SEHNR, FQNEAQ (reference sequence). Trimming removed 1 base from V and 10 bases from J, with 16 bases in between. This CDR3 has 14 amino acids. Patient tissue came from resections in Japan or China, 2014–2017. This clone was seen more than once but under ten times. What it binds is unknown. Sequencing was done on a sample of FFPE tissue from an adenomatous hyperplasia lung lesion. As to subset: atypical adenomatous hyperplasia (AAH), lung preneoplasia. The receptor was isolated from a person between 50 and 69 years old with lung adenocarcinoma. This sequence joins TRBV7-9 and TRBJ1-1, with a possible D match to TRBD1 (5 bases). The CDR3 nucleotides read TGTGCCAGCAGCTTAGGTCACTGGGACTCGGCAGCTTTCTTT. Encoded protein: CASSLGHWDSAAFF. Filled out from reference TRBV7-9 and TRBJ1-1, the complete variable domain reads DTGVSQNPRHKITKRGQNVTFRCDPISEHNRLYWYRQTLGQGPEFLTYFQNEAQLEKSRLLSDRFSAERPKGSFSTLEIQRTEQGDSAMYLCASSLGHWDSAAFFGQGTRLTVV.